This T cell receptor (beta chain) was identified during a study of T-cell reconstitution after alpha-beta-depleted transplantation in children. Study-wide findings and caveats: The authors attributed T-cell counts and diversity one year after transplant mostly to newly produced T cells.

Unique molecular identifiers were incorporated when the TCRbeta library was constructed. TCRdb reanalysed the PCR reads using MiXCR and keeps one entry per CDR3 protein. The table records approximately 650,000 distinct CDR3 sequences, around 13% of them present only once. V lost 5 bases and J lost 2; bases outside the gene matches: 6. The CDR3 is made up of 14 amino acids. Many counts were recorded for this clonotype. Its antigen is not identified. The sample was PBMCs, taken before TCRalphabeta/CD19-depleted stem cell transplant. The receptor's source is a girl aged 2 to 9 with congenital amegakaryocytic thrombocytopenia, due to receive a stem cell transplant. The rearrangement links TRBV12-3 or TRBV12-4 to TRBJ2-7; 7 positions agree with TRBD1. The CDR3 loop reads CASSLTQGTYEQYF. DNA for the CDR3: TGTGCCAGCAGTCTGACACAGGGGACCTACGAGCAGTACTTC.